The clone carrying this T cell receptor (beta chain) appeared many times. The antigen is undetermined. Time point defined: newly diagnosed GD, antithyroid drugs for less than 3 months. Scientists built the TCR library using RNA that was extracted from PBMCs. Criteria from the American Thyroid Association guidelines were applied to diagnose Graves' disease. This sample was taken from a study of regulatory T cells in long-lasting Graves disease. Across the whole study: Graves' patients who were just diagnosed had used antithyroid drugs for under 3 months. Study results and limitations: Persistent Graves' patients showed a TCR diversity that was lower than that of newly diagnosed ones.

Per germline, CDR1 GTSNPN and CDR2 SVGIG (reference sequence). The CDR3 has 15 amino acids. Sequencing libraries for TCR beta were prepared with iRepertoire HTBI primers and Arm-PCR of CDR3 regions. TCRdb re-called the multiplex PCR reads through MiXCR, storing one row per CDR3 protein. This sample has hundreds of thousands of distinct CDR3 sequences, with more than 15% found just once. The chain carries TRBV30 and TRBJ2-5, with TRBD2 matching over 9 bases. TRBJ2-1 explains the end of the DNA better; the J call may be wrong. This clonotype was sampled from a female donor with Graves disease. Specimen: peripheral blood mononuclear cells (PBMCs), collected at new diagnosis, from a patient treated with antithyroid drugs. CDR3: CAWSVLGLATGEQFF. The CDR3 DNA reads TGTGCCTGGAGTGTACTAGGACTAGCGACCGGTGAGCAGTTCTTC.